This TCR beta chain comes out of a study of blood T cell repertoires in COVID-19. A Seattle source enrolled patients during active infection and followed them longitudinally. Some clones are missing from TCRdb's copy, which holds only in-frame ones; the method was immunoSEQ multiplex PCR. Among under 200,000 clones listed, about 82% were seen once. The CDR3 extends over 13 amino acids. Trimming left V 4 bases short and J 6 bases short, with 10 bases between. The V gene is TRBV12-3 or TRBV12-4, the J gene TRBJ1-5, with D possibly TRBD1 on 5 matching bases. The TCR sequence derives from a woman aged 80 or older with COVID-19, enrolled during active disease. The specimen was peripheral blood. DNA for the CDR3: TGTGCCAGCAGTTGGTCCGGGGGTCAGCCCCAGCATTTT. Amino acids: CASSWSGGQPQHF.